The 12 T cell receptor beta chains below come from one sample, sequenced in a study of blood T cell repertoires in COVID-19. Data came from immunoSEQ multiplex PCR; TCRdb stores just in-frame clones and leaves some out. The data show around 77,000 clones, around 93% seen once. Source material: peripheral blood. These receptors all come from a woman aged 60-75 years with active COVID-19.

The rearrangement uses TRBV9 and TRBJ1-4; D is ambiguous. V was trimmed by 4 bases and J by 0 bases, leaving 10 bases between them. CDR3 length: 15 amino acids. Germline V lookup: CDR1 SGDLS, CDR2 YYNGEE. This CDR3 reads CASSPFSATNEKLFF. As DNA, the CDR3 is TGTGCCAGCAGCCCCTTTTCTGCAACTAATGAAAAACTGTTTTTT.

This chain joins TRBV19 and TRBJ1-1; TRBD1 is a possible D gene (5 bases). V was clipped by 7 bases and J by 5 bases, with 8 bases between them. This CDR3 region has 11 residues. CDR1 LNHDA and CDR2 SQIVND come from the germline V gene (reference sequence). The CDR3, as DNA: TGTGCCAGTAAAGGGGTAACTGAAGCTTTCTTT. Its protein is CASKGVTEAFF.

The rearrangement joins TRBV25-1 to TRBJ1-2; TRBD1 agrees at 7 bases. CDR3 size: 11 residues. J lost 8 bases, V lost 10 bases, and 7 bases had no gene match. The germline V gene has CDR1 MGHDK and CDR2 SYGVNS. For the CDR3, the DNA is TGTGCCACCCCAGGGGGGTTCGGCTACACCTTC. Translated, it gives CATPGGFGYTF.

The rearrangement links TRBV21-1 to TRBJ2-1; TRBD2, as called in the table, went unchecked against the DNA. TRBV21-1 is tagged as a pseudogene. The CDR3 is 16 amino acids. Here the CDR3 reads CASTLKGTSGYNEQFF. The DNA of the CDR3 is TGTGCCAGCACCCTAAAGGGGACTAGCGGTTACAATGAGCAGTTCTTC.

The chain uses TRBV18 and TRBJ2-2, with a possible D match to TRBD1 (6 bases). V lost 3 bases, J lost 2 bases, and 10 bases lay in between. The CDR3 length is 15 residues. CDR1 is KGHSH and CDR2 is LQKENI in the germline V gene. The CDR3 coding sequence is TGTGCCAGCTCACCTCAACAGGGTAACACCGGGGAGCTGTTTTTT. It codes for CASSPQQGNTGELFF.

The CDR3 sequence is CASGRGTSGPRGETQYF. CDR3 DNA: TGTGCTAGTGGCCGCGGGACTAGCGGTCCCCGTGGAGAGACCCAGTACTTC. The gene calls are TRBV12-5 and TRBJ2-5, with TRBD2 identical over 11 bases. With V trimmed by 6 bases and J by 4 bases, 13 bases remained unmatched. The CDR3 extends over 17 amino acids. Germline loops: CDR1 LGHNT, CDR2 FRNRAP.

The gene calls are TRBV19 and TRBJ1-5, with TRBD1 as a possible D gene (5 bases). V was clipped by 4 bases and J by 2 bases, with 15 bases between them. There are 16 residues in the CDR3. Germline CDR1 LNHDA, CDR2 SQIVND (reference sequence). The CDR3 coding sequence is TGTGCCAGTAGTAATTCACCAGGGAGGCGCAATCAGCCCCAGCATTTT. Its protein product is CASSNSPGRRNQPQHF.

Here the CDR3 reads CASSPGLDYTDTQYF. The CDR3 bases are TGTGCCAGCAGCCCTGGACTAGACTACACAGATACGCAGTATTTT. The V gene is TRBV5-4, the J gene TRBJ2-3, with TRBD2 matching over 7 bases. The V and J ends lost 4 bases and 2 bases, in that order; junction bases with no gene match: 7. This CDR3 comprises 15 residues. Germline lookup yields CDR1 SGHNT and CDR2 YYREEE (reference sequence). The complete variable domain, with remaining parts taken from reference TRBV5-4 and TRBJ2-3, reads ETGVTQSPTHLIKTRGQQVTLRCSSQSGHNTVSWYQQALGQGPQFIFQYYREEENGRGNFPPRFSGLQFPNYSSELNVNALELDDSALYLCASSPGLDYTDTQYFGPGTRLTVL.

CDR3 loop: CASSLGFRGSGAYTF. The DNA of the CDR3 is TGCGCCAGCAGCTTGGGGTTCCGGGGGTCCGGAGCCTACACCTTC. V and J are TRBV5-1 and TRBJ1-2; D is perhaps TRBD1 (5 bases). Trimming took off 0 bases at V and 10 bases at J, with 19 bases between the two ends. Germline loops: CDR1 SGHRS, CDR2 YFSETQ. This CDR3 region has 15 residues.

The rearrangement links TRBV4-1 to TRBJ1-6; D not resolved. The CDR3 consists of 16 residues. Looked up from germline, CDR1 is MGHRA and CDR2 is YSYEKL. V dropped 1 base and J dropped 5 bases, with 12 bases sitting between them. The CDR3 DNA sequence: TGCGCCAGCAGCCAAGGACCCGGGTTTAATAATTCACCCCTCCACTTT. Protein: CASSQGPGFNNSPLHF.

This CDR3 is CASSGQGVNSPLHF. The CDR3 region has the DNA TGTGCCAGCAGTGGACAGGGGGTCAATTCACCCCTCCACTTT. The chain recombines TRBV2 with TRBJ1-6, with 9 bases matching TRBD1. Germline CDR1 is SNHLY and CDR2 is FYNNEI. This CDR3 comprises 14 residues. With V trimmed by 4 bases and J by 7 bases, 2 bases remained unmatched.

The rearrangement links TRBV7-2 to TRBJ2-1; 7 nucleotides align to TRBD2. J was trimmed by 15 bases and V by 8 bases; bases with no gene match: 19. The CDR3 has 14 residues. Germline loops: CDR1 SGHTA, CDR2 FQGNSA. In DNA form, the CDR3 reads TGTGCCAGCGAGCTTAGGCGGGGGAGGGGCCCAGGGTTCTTC. Translated: CASELRRGRGPGFF.